This TCR beta chain was captured by sequencing in a study of cytomegalovirus exposure and HLA in healthy donors (dated by TCRdb to 2015 to 2018). Some background on the complete study: An earlier analysis of approximately 600 of the donors reported 276 Gb of sequence data and roughly 110 million unique TCR beta sequences from 150 million to 200 million T cells. Among roughly 370 genotyped donors of the cohort, an average of around 240,000 unique TCR beta nucleotide sequences were sequenced per donor, roughly 18% of them non-productive. An earlier analysis of around 540 of the donors applied high-throughput TCR beta sequencing to assess whether each TCR beta V gene segment acted as functional or pseudogenic. All discovery cohort repertoires had been generated on a single sequencing platform. A later genetic analysis used genome-wide SNP genotypes for about three fifths of the 666 donors, treating that subset as a discovery cohort. Besides the first cohort of under 700 subjects, a separate validation cohort made up of 120 different subjects was used. High-throughput TCR immunosequencing, statistical association of individual TCRs with disease status, and machine learning were combined to predict cytomegalovirus infection status. Approximately 300 gigabases of sequencing data and approximately 91 million unique TCR sequences made up an early release that covered fewer than 650 HLA-typed donors. Of the 398 genotyped donors, approximately 80% were placed in the genetic ancestry cluster associated with self-reported Caucasian donors. The aim of the study was to test whether cataloging public T cell receptors could identify signatures of past pathogen exposure. The T cell repertoires of about 700 subjects were profiled by immunosequencing and related to cytomegalovirus serostatus. A later analysis re-examined previously published TCR beta repertoires from 600 to 700 donors and added high-resolution HLA genotyping to investigate patterns of TCR occurrence. Donor age, sex, ethnicity and CMV serostatus were compiled together with the repertoire data. The number of donors typed differed by locus, with 629-630 for A, B, C, DRB1 and DQB1, approximately 500 for DQA1, 600 to 610 for DPA1, and 450 to 480 for DPB1. The later analysis used no new phenotypic data to find candidate immune exposures, relying instead on TCR beta sequences and their occurrence across donors. Both class I and class II loci were covered by HLA typing, at four-digit resolution. Roughly 5 DR-DQ haplotypes were handled as single units for association and clustering, since linkage in the cohort was strong.

Paper-wide results and their limitations: The only immune exposure information available for the cohort was CMV serostatus. Across donors, most TCR sequences were observed very rarely, whereas some public TCRs were present in many individuals. A later analysis found that most CMV-associated TCR beta chains appeared HLA-restricted, with HLA associations seemingly driven largely by CMV exposure. Presence/absence analyses assumed roughly uniform sequencing depth across donors, an assumption that may not hold. According to a later genetic analysis, donors in an Asian-associated ancestry cluster had fewer N-insertions in productive TCRs than the roughly 670-donor mean. Three of the identified cytomegalovirus-associated TCR beta chains were confirmed in vitro to be specific for cytomegalovirus antigens. Assigning TCR associations to individual alleles was difficult when HLA alleles, especially DR and DQ, strongly co-occurred. The study gave a list of roughly 150 TCR beta chains associated with cytomegalovirus. Because some donors lacked HLA typing at each locus, the association tests relied only on the typed subset. V-gene and J-gene trimming of TCR beta chains was associated with a missense DCLRE1C variant in a later genetic analysis, and the association was replicated in an independent cohort. In both the original and validation cohorts, the classifier was reported to diagnose cytomegalovirus status with high specificity and sensitivity. A later analysis found that HLA-associated TCR beta chains were more clonally expanded and had lower generation probabilities than equally common non-associated chains. Only TCR beta chains were sequenced in this cohort, and the absence of alpha or paired-chain data limited detectable features. A further reported finding was that TCR beta sequences accurately predicted the HLA-A and HLA-B alleles for most subjects in the first cohort. Because counts were too low, some 17 rarely observed V segments, including chromosome 9 orphons, were excluded from the earlier analysis of a few hundred of the donors. In an earlier analysis of some 540 of the donors, most TCR beta V segments appeared in productive rearrangements about 87% or about 30% of the time, broadly matching IMGT annotations. The 87-base-pair reads could not distinguish some IMGT-functional V segments, including TRBV6-2 and TRBV6-3, so those segments were excluded. According to a later analysis, TCR association rates differed among HLA loci, with DRB1 alleles showing the most associated TCRs and HLA-C alleles showing the fewest. According to a later analysis, parvovirus B19, influenza, CMV and Epstein-Barr virus appeared linked to several top co-occurrence clusters. The authors suggested that the approach could potentially be extended to other disease states and immunological phenotypes. Correlated functional status among segregating V segments might reflect linkage disequilibrium, but an unknown experimental factor could not be ruled out. The sequencing pipeline was judged likely to have produced a cluster of highly shared sequence variants as a technical artifact. In a later analysis, 16,951 TCR beta sequences were associated with specific HLA alleles at a false discovery rate of 0.05.

As concerns this clone: Its antigen is not yet known. Nothing much larger sits one base from this clone, and base qualities are not available.

The cohort was made up of about 670 healthy bone marrow donors. All cohort members were sampled while nominally healthy, although unrecorded immune exposures were likely present. The donor was CMV seropositive and belonged to the group of 250 to 300 seropositive cohort members. A peripheral blood sample was collected from each donor, and TCR beta sequencing was performed on peripheral blood mononuclear cells. The Qiagen DNeasy Blood Extraction Kit was used to extract genomic DNA from the blood cell samples. From the cysteine up to the phenylalanine, the CDR3 has a length of 14 residues. Only the CDR3 region is kept as DNA, spanning 42 bases read in frame from base 1. Cut back by 5 bases and 2 bases, the V and J ends lie 12 bases apart. CDR1 and CDR2 are read off the germline V gene as SGHTA and FQGTGA. Libraries came from the immunoSEQ multiplex PCR assay. For the multiplex PCR, a mixture combining 60 forward primers for TCR Vbeta segments and 13 reverse primers for TCR Jbeta segments was used. Amplification of the CDR3 region of rearranged TCR beta genes was performed with a multiplex PCR assay on genomic DNA. The amplified TCR beta libraries were sequenced on the Illumina HiSeq System as 87-base-pair reads. The authors' pipeline ran thus. In a later analysis, around 80 million unique TCR beta chains were counted across the 500 to 850 repertoires, and roughly 10 million of these chains were shared by at least two donors. A nearest-neighbor algorithm error-corrected the raw reads and collapsed the reads into unique sequences, merging closely related sequences to remove PCR and sequencing errors. CDR3 sequences were aligned to IMGT reference sequences to assign V, D and J gene segments. For a sequence to be retained, a match of at least six nucleotides was required to both a V gene segment and a J gene segment. A rearrangement counted as productive if the CDR3 had no stop codons and remained in frame with V and J, and every other rearrangement counted as non-productive. Following IMGT convention, CDR3 was defined as the stretch from the second conserved V-encoded cysteine to the conserved J-encoded phenylalanine. Sequences without an unambiguous match to a single V gene segment were excluded from the earlier analysis of several hundred of the donors. An earlier analysis of fewer than 750 of the donors called V segments functional above 56.7% productive rearrangements and segregating when the between-donor standard deviation exceeded 5%. To diagnose cytomegalovirus status from the catalog of TCR beta chain sequences, a statistical classification framework was built. In a later analysis, TCR nucleotide sequences were compared against IMGT/GENE-DB human TR gene sequences so that V and J genes could be assigned. Using the TCRdist pipeline, a later analysis assigned CDR3 sequences along with most-parsimonious VDJ recombination scenarios. A later analysis defined each TCR beta chain by its CDR3 amino acid sequence plus V-gene family, and excluded reads lacking a unique V-gene family. In a later analysis, nearly 600 highly shared, low-generation-probability nucleotide sequences were removed to address suspected cross-contamination and a sequencing artifact. For each public chain, a later analysis derived a clonal expansion index from normalized ranks of inferred template counts within each repertoire. A later analysis computed generation probabilities with a VDJ recombination model fitted to out-of-frame rearrangements, and checked the results against IGoR. Hypergeometric tests were used in a later analysis to score TCR-TCR, TCR-HLA and TCR-CMV co-occurrence, with a repertoire-size bias correction applied to the TCR pairs. In a later analysis, false discovery rates were estimated by permuting HLA or CMV assignments 20 times. In a later analysis, co-occurring TCRs were grouped using DBSCAN, with TCRdist sequence similarity added in when clustering inside HLA-allele-positive subsets. Co-occurrence clustering excluded repertoires with fewer than 30,000 or more than 120,000 public chains, plus five with anomalous nucleotide sharing. TCRdb retrieved this table from immuneACCESS and kept in-frame rearrangements only. Not all clones are present; in checked studies, unresolved V genes account for under half, and no reason is known for the remainder. The V and J calls and clone size were taken over from that table, and D and trimming were inferred from the DNA. For this sample the table gives 150,000 to 200,000 clones, of which 77% were detected only once. The top ten hold 7% to 8.5% of the sample.

The chain employs TRBV7-3 and TRBJ1-1; D gene: possibly TRBD1, on 6 matching bases. The clonotype originates from a male donor in good health and CMV-seropositive. The sample comprised PBMCs. The DNA is as follows: TGTGCCAGCAGCCCCGGGGGGGCAAACACTGAAGCTTTCTTT. The translation is CASSPGGANTEAFF.